This TCR beta chain was observed in a study of CD8+ T cells in alopecia areata. The CDR3 sequence is 17 residues long. Germline V lookup: CDR1 SGHTA, CDR2 FQGTGA. The ends were cut back, 1 base at V and 0 bases at J, with 12 bases in the middle. The study's findings and limits: Whereas mice showed it more clearly, TCR sharing across patients was murkier, possibly because of HLA. Scalp samples also yield sequences from resident alphabeta T cells of normal skin.

RNA was extracted and reverse transcribed into cDNA as the sequencing template. Here immunoSEQ multiplex PCR was the method, and the copy in TCRdb shows in-frame clones only, minus some. The table has approximately 99,000 clones, approximately 59% seen once. This clone was observed a handful of times. Its antigen is as yet unknown. This clonotype was sampled from a human donor in good health. The chain joins TRBV7-3 to TRBJ2-2; either TRBD1 or TRBD2 may supply D (6 bases each). Material: CD8+ T cells sorted from blood. Here the CDR3 DNA reads TGTGCCAGCAGCTTAAACGGGGGCCCAGCGAACACCGGGGAGCTGTTTTTT. Amino acid sequence: CASSLNGGPANTGELFF.